Listed below are T cell receptor beta chains from one sample, sequenced in a study of PD-1 blockade in classical Hodgkin lymphoma. TCRdb's copy holds only in-frame clones and misses some; the assay was immunoSEQ multiplex PCR. This sample yields about 25,000 clones, of which 60% to 80% are seen a single time; 6.5% to 8% belongs to the top ten. This sample comprised peripheral blood mononuclear cells (PBMCs), obtained at baseline. The receptor source for this set is a human donor with classical Hodgkin lymphoma. Each CDR3 is given with its conserved first and last residue. The D gene is left open where the match is weak. The listing skips clone size in some rows; elsewhere it reads once, few, many or a size class.

>15|TRBJ2-1|-|TRBV11-2|TRBD2
CASSLGLRGGIEQFF
TGTGCCAGCAGCTTAGGCTTGCGGGGGGGGATTGAGCAGTTCTTC
>15|TRBJ2-2|-|TRBV9|-
CASSGRTLNTGELFF
TGTGCCAGCAGCGGCCGGACTTTAAACACCGGGGAGCTGTTTTTT
>16|TRBJ2-7|-|TRBV10-1|TRBD1
CASSYGRDRGLYEQYF
TGCGCCAGCAGTTACGGACGGGACAGGGGGCTATACGAGCAGTACTTC
>15|TRBJ1-2|-|TRBV5-8|-
CASSLGPLANYGYTF
TGTGCCAGCAGCCTCGGACCGTTAGCTAACTATGGCTACACCTTC
>14|TRBJ2-1|-|TRBV30|-
CAWSVLGTRNEQFF
TGTGCCTGGAGTGTACTTGGGACGAGGAATGAGCAGTTCTTC
>14|TRBJ1-1|-|TRBV7-2|TRBD1
CASSSGTANTEAFF
TGTGCCAGCAGCTCCGGGACAGCGAACACTGAAGCTTTCTTT
>15|TRBJ2-7|-|TRBV18|TRBD2
CASSREAGGSYEQYF
TGTGCCAGCTCACGGGAAGCGGGGGGCTCCTACGAGCAGTACTTC
>16|TRBJ1-6|-|TRBV6-6|-
CASSYSTGGGNSPLHF
TGTGCCAGCAGTTACTCGACAGGTGGGGGTAATTCACCCCTCCACTTT
>15|TRBJ2-2|few|TRBV5-1|-
CASRTGTTGTGELFF
TGCGCCAGCAGAACAGGGACCACGGGCACCGGGGAGCTGTTTTTT
>13|TRBJ1-1|-|TRBV18|-
CASSRTVNTEAFF
TGTGCCAGCTCGAGGACTGTGAACACTGAAGCTTTCTTT
>17|TRBJ2-2|few|TRBV4-1|TRBD2
CASSQVILAGKSGELFF
TGCGCCAGCAGCCAAGTTATTCTAGCGGGGAAATCCGGGGAGCTGTTTTTT
>14|TRBJ1-1|-|TRBV6-5|TRBD1
CASSSRDRGYEAFF
TGTGCCAGCAGTTCCCGGGACAGGGGATACGAAGCTTTCTTT
>14|TRBJ2-7|-|TRBV29-1|-
CSVSQGTVGGEQYF
TGCAGCGTTTCCCAGGGGACAGTCGGGGGCGAGCAGTACTTC
>15|TRBJ2-7|-|TRBV9|TRBD2
CASSVGAGATYEQYF
TGTGCCAGCAGCGTAGGAGCGGGGGCGACCTACGAGCAGTACTTC
>15|TRBJ1-6|few|TRBV18|-
CASSPTAGNNSPLHF
TGTGCCAGCTCACCAACCGCCGGGAATAATTCACCCCTCCACTTT
>15|TRBJ2-5|-|TRBV7-9|TRBD2
CASSFPSGGSETQYF
TGTGCCAGCAGCTTTCCCAGCGGGGGGTCTGAGACCCAGTACTTC
>15|TRBJ1-1|-|TRBV10-1|-
CASSETARRNTEAFF
TGCGCCAGCAGTGAGACCGCAAGGAGAAACACTGAAGCTTTCTTT
>12|TRBJ1-2|few|TRBV5-4|-
CASSRTADGYTF
TGTGCCAGCAGCCGGACAGCTGATGGCTACACCTTC
>17|TRBJ2-7|-|TRBV27|TRBD1
CASSYTGATTSSYEQYF
TGTGCCAGCAGTTACACAGGGGCAACGACGAGCTCCTACGAGCAGTACTTC
>17|TRBJ1-2|-|TRBV5-1|-
CASSRNREDPLDYGYTF
TGCGCCAGCAGCCGGAACAGGGAGGATCCCCTGGACTATGGCTACACCTTC
>15|TRBJ2-5|once|TRBV19|-
CASSTAGTSSTGQYF
TGTGCCAGTAGCACTGCCGGGACTTCTTCGACCGGCCAGTACTTC
>15|TRBJ1-5|-|TRBV28|-
CASSLWGASDQPQHF
TGTGCCAGCAGTTTATGGGGGGCGTCGGATCAGCCCCAGCATTTT
>16|TRBJ1-2|-|TRBV5-1|-
CASSLVFGGSNYGYTF
TGCGCCAGCAGCTTGGTCTTTGGGGGCTCCAACTATGGCTACACCTTC
>14|TRBJ1-3|-|TRBV6-1|-
CASTPTGSGNTIYF
TGTGCCAGCACACCTACAGGGTCCGGAAACACCATATATTTT
>11|TRBJ1-2|-|TRBV18|-
CASSPGLSYTF
TGTGCCAGCTCACCGGGTTTGAGCTACACCTTC
>13|TRBJ2-1|-|TRBV11-3|-
CASSRNLYNEQFF
TGTGCCAGCAGCCGGAACCTGTACAATGAGCAGTTCTTC
>15|TRBJ2-7|once|TRBV5-1|TRBD1
CASSFLSGTGNEQYF
TGCGCCAGCAGCTTCCTTTCCGGGACAGGGAACGAGCAGTACTTC
>14|TRBJ2-3|-|TRBV12-5|-
CASGWRADTDTQYF
TGTGCTAGTGGTTGGAGGGCAGACACAGATACGCAGTATTTT
>16|TRBJ2-1|-|TRBV7-7|TRBD2
CASSPAGTSGTTEQFF
TGTGCTAGCAGCCCCGCCGGGACTAGCGGGACTACGGAGCAGTTCTTC
>14|TRBJ1-2|-|TRBV4-3|-
CASSHPTLNYGYTF
TGCGCCAGCAGTCACCCCACACTAAACTATGGCTACACCTTC
>13|TRBJ1-2|once|TRBV28|-
CASRADVSYGYTF
TGTGCCAGCAGGGCGGACGTGAGCTATGGCTACACCTTC
>12|TRBJ2-3|-|TRBV7-8|-
CASRMETDTQYF
TGTGCCAGCAGGATGGAGACAGATACGCAGTATTTT
>13|TRBJ1-2|-|TRBV5-1|TRBD1
CASSFRTGGDYTF
TGCGCCAGCAGCTTCCGGACAGGGGGCGACTACACCTTC
>15|TRBJ2-5|once|TRBV11-2|-
CASSLDHAVQETQYF
TGTGCCAGCAGCTTAGATCATGCGGTCCAAGAGACCCAGTACTTC
>17|TRBJ2-1|-|TRBV4-3|TRBD1
CASSQDRPGQGINEQFF
TGCGCCAGCAGCCAAGATCGCCCGGGACAGGGCATCAATGAGCAGTTCTTC
>15|TRBJ2-3|-|TRBV10-3|-
CAIGSRVGSTDTQYF
TGTGCCATCGGATCCAGGGTGGGAAGCACAGATACGCAGTATTTT
>13|TRBJ2-2|few|TRBV7-2|-
CASSRPNTGELFF
TGTGCCAGCAGCCGTCCGAACACCGGGGAGCTGTTTTTT
>14|TRBJ1-1|-|TRBV6-5|TRBD1
CASSYSQGSTEAFF
TGTGCCAGCAGTTACTCACAGGGGAGCACTGAAGCTTTCTTT
>12|TRBJ2-7|-|TRBV10-3|-
CAISEFGLEQYF
TGTGCCATCAGTGAGTTCGGGCTCGAGCAGTACTTC
>15|TRBJ2-7|once|TRBV18|TRBD2
CASSRSGGPPDEQYF
TGTGCCAGCTCACGATCGGGGGGGCCTCCCGACGAGCAGTACTTC
>12|TRBJ1-2|-|TRBV28|-
CASSIIRGGYTF
TGTGCCAGCAGTATCATAAGAGGTGGCTACACCTTC
>16|TRBJ2-5|-|TRBV19|TRBD2
CASSIGLAGGQETQYF
TGTGCCAGTAGTATAGGGCTAGCGGGGGGTCAAGAGACCCAGTACTTC